Listed below are T cell receptor beta chains from one sample, sequenced in a study of tumor-infiltrating lymphocytes in primary liver carcinoma. MiXCR was run by TCRdb on the multiplex PCR reads, yielding one entry per CDR3 protein. The sample lists about 180,000 distinct CDR3 sequences; roughly 60% were seen once. Source material: peripheral blood. These receptors were collected from a middle-aged man with primary liver carcinoma and hepatitis B virus infection. Each CDR3 is given with its conserved first and last residue. D genes are given only for firm matches. Clone sizes are given selectively: once, few, many, or a class where the clone is expanded.

.	TRBJ1-2	TRBV4-1	.	CASSSRTAGGSRGYTF	TGCGCCAGCAGCTCACGGACAGCGGGTGGTTCTAGAGGCTACACCTTC
.	TRBJ1-1	TRBV12-3/TRBV12-4	few	CASSQQGNSEAFF	TGTGCCAGCAGTCAACAGGGAAACTCTGAAGCTTTCTTT
.	TRBJ2-7	TRBV4-1	.	CASSQEPSGSYNEQYF	TGCGCCAGCAGCCAAGAACCCAGCGGCTCCTACAATGAGCAGTACTTC
TRBD1	TRBJ1-1	TRBV4-1	.	CASSQQGVETFF	TGCGCCAGCAGCCAGCAGGGGGTTGAAACTTTCTTT
.	TRBJ1-1	TRBV10-3	.	CAIRIGDTEAFF	TGTGCCATCAGGATAGGCGACACTGAAGCTTTCTTT
.	TRBJ1-5	TRBV10-3	.	CAISAPTQPQHF	TGTGCCATCAGTGCCCCAACACAGCCCCAGCATTTT
TRBD1	TRBJ2-5	TRBV13	.	CASSLDVGQGSETQYF	TGTGCCAGCAGCTTAGATGTCGGACAGGGGTCGGAGACCCAGTACTTC
.	TRBJ1-2	TRBV6-5	.	CASSYLRTGGSSYGYTF	TGTGCCAGCAGTTACTTACGGACCGGTGGTTCCAGCTATGGCTACACCTTC
.	TRBJ2-3	TRBV6-1	many	CASSGSTPDTQYF	TGTGCCAGCAGTGGTTCCACCCCAGATACGCAGTATTTT
.	TRBJ2-1	TRBV11-2	.	CASSGGTDPSHNEQFF	TGTGCCAGCAGCGGGGGGACAGATCCTTCCCATAATGAGCAGTTCTTC
.	TRBJ1-2	TRBV11-2	.	CASGLGRQSYGYTF	TGTGCCAGTGGCTTAGGTCGGCAGAGCTATGGCTACACCTTC
.	TRBJ2-7	TRBV5-4	.	CASSPPYEQYF	TGTGCCAGCAGCCCTCCTTACGAGCAGTACTTC
.	TRBJ2-7	TRBV11-2	few	CASSSAVTYEQYF	TGTGCCAGCAGCTCAGCGGTTACCTACGAGCAGTACTTC
.	TRBJ2-5	TRBV11-2	.	CASKAHPRTDGGEIQYF	TGCGCCAGCAAGGCCCACCCCCGGACAGACGGGGGAGAGATCCAGTACTTC
TRBD1	TRBJ2-3	TRBV11-2	many	CASSFGQGGTDTQYF	TGTGCCAGCAGCTTCGGACAGGGGGGCACAGATACGCAGTATTTT
.	TRBJ2-3	TRBV30	.	CAWRLEGAADTQYF	TGTGCCTGGAGATTGGAGGGGGCAGCAGATACGCAGTATTTT
TRBD1	TRBJ2-1	TRBV20-1	.	CNARAQQGDEQFF	TGCAATGCTAGAGCTCAACAGGGGGATGAGCAGTTCTTC
TRBD1	TRBJ1-1	TRBV10-1	few	CASSDRRQGMNTEAFF	TGCGCCAGCAGTGACCGCCGACAGGGCATGAACACTGAAGCTTTCTTT
.	TRBJ1-4	TRBV6-5	.	CASRSFRAGTGEKLFF	TGTGCCAGCAGGTCCTTCCGGGCGGGGACGGGAGAAAAACTGTTTTTT